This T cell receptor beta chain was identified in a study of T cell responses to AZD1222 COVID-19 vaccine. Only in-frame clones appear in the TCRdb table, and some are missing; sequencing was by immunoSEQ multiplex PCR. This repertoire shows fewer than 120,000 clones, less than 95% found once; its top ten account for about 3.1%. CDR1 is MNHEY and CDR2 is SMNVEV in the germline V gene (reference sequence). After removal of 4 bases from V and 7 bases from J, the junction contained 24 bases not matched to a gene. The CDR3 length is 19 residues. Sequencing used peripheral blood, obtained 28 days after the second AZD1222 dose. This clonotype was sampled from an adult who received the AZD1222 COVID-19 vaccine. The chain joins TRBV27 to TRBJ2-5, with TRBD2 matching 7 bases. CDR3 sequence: CASSSRSMRPAGVVGTQYF. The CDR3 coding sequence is TGTGCCAGCAGTTCCCGTTCTATGAGGCCGGCGGGGGTGGTTGGGACCCAGTACTTC.